This TCR beta chain was recorded in a study of blood T cell repertoires in COVID-19. Across the whole study: Some COVID-19 samples were acute and others convalescent; all came from the United States, Italy and Spain. T cells, B-cell-depleted T cells, or PBMCs provided the cDNA or gDNA that served as material.

Looked up from germline, CDR1 is MDHEN and CDR2 is SYDVKM. This CDR3 is built from 13 residues. V dropped 7 bases and J dropped 1; count of bases not matched to a gene: 2. Original processing notes: Reference gene primer amplification gave estimated nucleated cell counts. The assay was immunoSEQ multiplex PCR, and TCRdb's table has in-frame clones only and misses some. V and J calls plus clone size are reproduced from that table; the DNA served to infer D and trimming. The profile shows under 150,000 clones, approximately 88% of them singletons. As regards this clone: In the same sample, other DNA sequences code for this CDR3.

This chain links TRBV28 with TRBJ1-1, with 8 positions matching TRBD1. The TCR comes from a woman aged 25 to 39 with acute COVID-19. Sequenced: PBMCs or T cells enriched from blood (not recorded which). CDR3 amino acids: CASKDRGNTEAFF. The DNA of the CDR3 is TGTGCCAGCAAAGACAGGGGGAACACTGAAGCTTTCTTT.